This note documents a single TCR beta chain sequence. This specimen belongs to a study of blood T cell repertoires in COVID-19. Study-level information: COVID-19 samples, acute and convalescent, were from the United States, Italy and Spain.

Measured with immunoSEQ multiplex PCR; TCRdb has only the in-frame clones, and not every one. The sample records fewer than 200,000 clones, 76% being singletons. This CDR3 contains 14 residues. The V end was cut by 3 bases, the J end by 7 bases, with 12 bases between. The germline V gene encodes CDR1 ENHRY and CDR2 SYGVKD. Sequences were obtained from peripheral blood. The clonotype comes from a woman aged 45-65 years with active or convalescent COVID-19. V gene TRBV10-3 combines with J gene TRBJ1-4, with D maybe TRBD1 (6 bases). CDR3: CAISEEGDREKLFF. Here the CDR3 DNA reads TGTGCCATCAGTGAAGAGGGGGATCGTGAAAAACTGTTTTTT.